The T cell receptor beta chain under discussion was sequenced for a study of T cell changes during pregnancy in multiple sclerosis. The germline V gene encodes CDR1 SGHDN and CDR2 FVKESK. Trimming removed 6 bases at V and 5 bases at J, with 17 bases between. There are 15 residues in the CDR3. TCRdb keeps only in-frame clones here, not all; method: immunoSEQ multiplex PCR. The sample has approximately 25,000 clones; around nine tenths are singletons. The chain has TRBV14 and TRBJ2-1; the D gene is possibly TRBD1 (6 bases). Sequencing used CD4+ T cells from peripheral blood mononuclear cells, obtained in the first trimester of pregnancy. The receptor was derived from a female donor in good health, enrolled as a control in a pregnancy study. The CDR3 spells CASSFEIDRNNEQFF. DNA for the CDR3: TGTGCCAGCAGTTTTGAGATCGACAGGAACAATGAGCAGTTCTTC.